These 19 T cell receptor beta chains share one sample of origin, sequenced in a study of graft-versus-host responses after intestinal transplantation. Libraries were prepared by immunoSEQ multiplex PCR; TCRdb keeps only in-frame clonotypes and omits some of them. The sample has roughly 18,000 clones, approximately 95% seen once. Specimen: PBMCs, collected 23 days after intestinal transplant. The receptors derive from a human patient who received an intestinal transplant, so some T cells may come from the graft donor.

Of note for this clone: The sample holds other DNA sequences that translate to the same CDR3. The rearrangement joins TRBV27 to TRBJ1-5, with 8 bases that match TRBD1. Germline V gives CDR1 MNHEY, CDR2 SMNVEV (reference sequence). The J segment lost 5 bases and the V segment lost 6 bases, leaving 6 bases of the junction unmatched. The CDR3 consists of 14 residues. DNA for the CDR3: TGTGCCAGCAGAGGGACGACAGGGGATCAGCCCCAGCATTTT. Encoded protein: CASRGTTGDQPQHF.

The chain recombines TRBV5-6 with TRBJ1-5; 9 bases align to TRBD1. Germline CDR1 reads SGHDT; CDR2 reads YYEEEE. V lost 2 bases and J lost 4; bases outside the gene matches: 4. The CDR3 has 15 residues. CDR3 loop: CASSLGTGSNQPQHF. The CDR3 DNA follows: TGTGCCAGCAGCTTAGGGACAGGGAGTAATCAGCCCCAGCATTTT.

The J gene is TRBJ2-3, the V gene TRBV15; possibly TRBD1 or TRBD2 for D (6 bases each). Trimming cost V 1 base and J 6 bases, with 14 bases left between them. There are 15 residues in the CDR3. Per germline, CDR1 LNHNV and CDR2 YYDKDF (reference sequence). The CDR3, as DNA: TGTGCCACCAGCAGAGTCGGGAGAGGGGGGGATACGCAGTATTTT. Protein sequence: CATSRVGRGGDTQYF.

This sequence joins TRBV5-6 and TRBJ2-5; 8 nucleotides match TRBD2. The CDR3 totals 15 residues. After removal of 0 bases from V and 4 bases from J, the junction contained 5 bases not matched to a gene. The V gene's germline CDR1 is SGHDT and CDR2 YYEEEE. The CDR3 DNA sequence: TGTGCCAGCAGCTTGGCCGGGGGGGCAGCAGAGACCCAGTACTTC. It is translated as CASSLAGGAAETQYF. Based on the CDR3 plus reference TRBV5-6 and TRBJ2-5, the full variable domain is DAGVTQSPTHLIKTRGQQVTLRCSPKSGHDTVSWYQQALGQGPQFIFQYYEEEERQRGNFPDRFSGHQFPNYSSELNVNALLLGDSALYLCASSLAGGAAETQYFGPGTRLLVL.

The rearrangement joins TRBV15 to TRBJ1-5, with a weak D call TRBD1 (5 bases). Germline V gene sequence: CDR1 LNHNV, CDR2 YYDKDF (reference sequence). This CDR3 has 15 amino acids. The V end was cut by 1 base, the J end by 6 bases, with 13 bases between. Written as DNA, the CDR3 is TGTGCCACCAGCAGAGTCAGGGTCTCGGCTCAGCCCCAGCATTTT. It specifies CATSRVRVSAQPQHF.

The chain uses TRBV6-1 and TRBJ2-3, with D perhaps given as TRBD1 or TRBD2 (5 bases each). The germline V and J ends were trimmed by 8 bases and 1 base, with 13 bases remaining between them. The CDR3 runs to 14 residues. Germline assignment: CDR1 MNHNS and CDR2 SASEGT. The CDR3 is CASGSGQRTDTQYF. The CDR3, as DNA: TGTGCCAGCGGTTCGGGGCAACGCACAGATACGCAGTATTTT.

The CDR3, as DNA: TGCGCCAGCAGCTTGGATCTCGGACAGGGCTCCTACGAGCAGTACTTC. Translated, it gives CASSLDLGQGSYEQYF. The chain recombines TRBV5-1 with TRBJ2-7, with 8 nucleotides matching TRBD1. The CDR3 runs to 16 residues. The junction had 5 bases not matched to a gene; V was cut back by 0 bases and J by 0 bases. CDR1 and CDR2 (germline): SGHRS, YFSETQ. Complete variable domain (other parts from reference TRBV5-1 and TRBJ2-7): KAGVTQTPRYLIKTRGQQVTLSCSPISGHRSVSWYQQTPGQGLQFLFEYFSETQRNKGNFPGRFSGRQFSNSRSEMNVSTLELGDSALYLCASSLDLGQGSYEQYFGPGTRLTVT.

The table lists this clone with a count of one. The V gene is TRBV29-1, the J gene TRBJ2-7, with D possibly matching TRBD1 (5 bases). Germline CDR1 reads SQVTM; CDR2 reads ANQGSEA. The germline V and J ends were trimmed by 4 bases and 0 bases, with 10 bases remaining between them. The CDR3 has 13 amino acids. Here the CDR3 DNA reads TGCAGCGTTGCCAGGGCCAACTCCTACGAGCAGTACTTC. Protein sequence: CSVARANSYEQYF.

The V call is TRBV10-3, the J call TRBJ1-5; unclear D gene. Germline lookup yields CDR1 ENHRY and CDR2 SYGVKD. Trimming took 2 bases from V and 4 from J, leaving 9 bases between them. This CDR3 region has 14 residues. The CDR3 region is CAISEGVGNQPQHF. The DNA for the CDR3 is TGTGCCATCAGTGAGGGAGTGGGAAATCAGCCCCAGCATTTT.

The chain recombines TRBV5-5 with TRBJ2-6; D gene unclear. CDR1 is SGHKS and CDR2 is YYEKEE in the germline V gene (reference sequence). The CDR3 consists of 16 residues. Trimming cost V 4 bases and J 0 bases, with 11 bases left between them. CDR3 DNA: TGTGCCAGCAGCCTAGGACCGACCTCTGGGGCCAACGTCCTGACTTTC. This gives the protein CASSLGPTSGANVLTF.

The chain is built from TRBV6-6 and TRBJ2-1; TRBD1 agrees at 8 bases. V lost 6 bases to trimming and J lost 1 base; unmatched junction nucleotides: 5. The CDR3 contains 15 residues. Germline V lookup: CDR1 MNHNY, CDR2 SVGAGI (reference sequence). The CDR3 sequence is CASRTTGGSYNEQFF. CDR3 nucleotide sequence: TGTGCCAGCAGAACCACAGGGGGATCCTACAATGAGCAGTTCTTC.

The chain recombines TRBV11-2 with TRBJ2-7; D may be TRBD1 (5 bases). Trimming took 2 bases from V and 1 from J, leaving 9 bases between them. The CDR3 totals 14 residues. CDR1 is SGHAT, CDR2 FQNNGV, per germline. The CDR3 region has the DNA TGTGCCAGCAGCTTATCTGCAGGGTCCTACGAGCAGTACTTC. Protein product: CASSLSAGSYEQYF.

The V call is TRBV7-9, the J call TRBJ2-1; 7 bases map to TRBD1. V lost 4 bases to trimming and J lost 2 bases; unmatched junction nucleotides: 5. CDR3 length: 15 amino acids. The germline CDR1 and CDR2 sequences are SEHNR and FQNEAQ (reference sequence). The CDR3 sequence: CASSSRDRPYNEQFF. The CDR3 DNA reads as TGTGCCAGCAGCTCCCGGGACAGACCCTACAATGAGCAGTTCTTC. The variable domain in full, with the rest retrieved from reference TRBV7-9 and TRBJ2-1, is DTGVSQNPRHKITKRGQNVTFRCDPISEHNRLYWYRQTLGQGPEFLTYFQNEAQLEKSRLLSDRFSAERPKGSFSTLEIQRTEQGDSAMYLCASSSRDRPYNEQFFGPGTRLTVL.

The rearrangement joins TRBV21-1 to TRBJ2-1; TRBD2 was called by the table and not checked on the DNA. TRBV21-1 is listed as a pseudogene. The CDR3 is made up of 16 amino acids. The CDR3 region has the DNA TGTGCCAGCAGCAAAGTGAAGCGGGAGGGCCGGAATGAGCAGTTCTTC. This translates into CASSKVKREGRNEQFF.

The genes are TRBV13 and TRBJ2-5; 7 nucleotides align to TRBD2. The trim removed 0 bases at V and 0 bases at J, leaving 4 bases unmatched. CDR3 length: 16 amino acids. Germline lookup yields CDR1 PRHDT and CDR2 FYEKMQ (reference sequence). The CDR3 loop reads CASSLGGAGDQETQYF. The CDR3 DNA reads TGTGCCAGCAGCTTAGGTGGGGCGGGAGACCAAGAGACCCAGTACTTC.

This chain links TRBV7-8 with TRBJ2-7, with D possibly called TRBD1 or TRBD2 (7 bases each). This CDR3 comprises 15 residues. Germline V CDR1 and CDR2: SGHVS, FQNEAQ. The germline V and J ends were trimmed by 6 bases and 2 bases, with 17 bases remaining between them. For the CDR3, the DNA is TGTGCCAGCAGGGGGAGGGGGCGGGACCCCTACGAGCAGTACTTC. Translated, it gives CASRGRGRDPYEQYF.

The sample holds a few counts of this clone. The rearrangement uses TRBV10-3 and TRBJ2-1; 10 positions match TRBD1. Unmatched junction bases numbered 11, after V lost 4 bases and J lost 5 bases. This CDR3 contains 17 residues. The V gene's germline CDR1 is ENHRY and CDR2 SYGVKD. In nucleotides, the CDR3 is TGTGCCATCAGTGGTCCAAGGGACAGGGGAATGAACAATGAGCAGTTCTTC. Its protein is CAISGPRDRGMNNEQFF.

The chain has TRBV6-1 and TRBJ2-1, with 8 nucleotides matching TRBD2. The V segment lost 5 bases and the J segment 6 bases; nucleotides outside the gene matches: 3. Germline lookup yields CDR1 MNHNS and CDR2 SASEGT. The CDR3 extends over 13 amino acids. In DNA form, the CDR3 reads TGTGCCAGCAGTTGGACTAGCATCAATGAGCAGTTCTTC. Encoded protein: CASSWTSINEQFF.

This chain links TRBV7-9 with TRBJ2-3; 7 nucleotides agree with TRBD2. The length of the CDR3 is 15 residues. V gave up 5 bases and J gave up 2 bases; unmatched junction bases: 7. Germline V gives CDR1 SEHNR, CDR2 FQNEAQ (reference sequence). The CDR3 DNA reads as TGTGCCAGCAGCGATGGGGGGGTCTACACAGATACGCAGTATTTT. Residues: CASSDGGVYTDTQYF.